Below, one T cell receptor beta chain is given with its context. Its target is not known. This entry is derived from a study of radiation and T cells in renal cell carcinoma. The time point is: blood 4 weeks post-SBRT, at nephrectomy. As for treatment: 15 Gy SBRT to primary tumor, nephrectomy 4 weeks later. Nephrectomy followed 15 Gy stereotactic body radiation by 4 weeks. After SBRT, blood was collected at 2 and 4 weeks, plus baseline. Per the germline V gene, CDR1 is SEHNR and CDR2 is FQNEAQ (reference sequence). The V gene lost 10 bases and the J gene lost 2 bases, with 11 bases spanning the gap. The CDR3 has 12 residues. Here immunoSEQ multiplex PCR was the method, and the copy in TCRdb shows in-frame clones only, minus some. This sample has more than 120,000 clones, with less than 90% found just once. The study, taken as a whole, reports: No pretreatment tumor biopsies were available for baseline clonotypes. Top tumor clonotypes rose in blood 2 weeks post-radiation, then contracted.

This clonotype originated in a woman aged 50 to 65 with renal cell carcinoma. V and J are TRBV7-9 and TRBJ1-2, with D uncertain. The material sequenced was blood, taken from a patient whose treatment included radiotherapy and nephrectomy. This CDR3 reads CATSPVNYGYTF. The CDR3 DNA reads TGTGCCACCTCTCCTGTGAACTATGGCTACACCTTC. The whole variable domain, remainder taken from reference TRBV7-9 and TRBJ1-2, is DTGVSQNPRHKITKRGQNVTFRCDPISEHNRLYWYRQTLGQGPEFLTYFQNEAQLEKSRLLSDRFSAERPKGSFSTLEIQRTEQGDSAMYLCATSPVNYGYTFGSGTRLTVV.